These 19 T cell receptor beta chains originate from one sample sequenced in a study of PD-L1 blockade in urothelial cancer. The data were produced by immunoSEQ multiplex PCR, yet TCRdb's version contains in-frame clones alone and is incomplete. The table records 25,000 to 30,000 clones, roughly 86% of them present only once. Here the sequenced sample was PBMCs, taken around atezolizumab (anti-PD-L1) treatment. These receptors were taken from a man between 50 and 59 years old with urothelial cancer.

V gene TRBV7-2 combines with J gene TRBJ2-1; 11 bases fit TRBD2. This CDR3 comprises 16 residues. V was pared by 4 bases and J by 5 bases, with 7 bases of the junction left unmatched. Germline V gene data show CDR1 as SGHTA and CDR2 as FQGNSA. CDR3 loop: CASSSYSSGRNNEQFF. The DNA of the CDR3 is TGTGCCAGCAGCTCCTACTCTAGCGGGAGGAACAATGAGCAGTTCTTC.

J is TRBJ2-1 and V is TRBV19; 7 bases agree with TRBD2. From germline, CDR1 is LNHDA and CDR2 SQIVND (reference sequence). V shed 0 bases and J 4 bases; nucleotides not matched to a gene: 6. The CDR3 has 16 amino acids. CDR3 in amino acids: CASSIEGGVVYNEQFF. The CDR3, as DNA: TGTGCCAGTAGTATAGAGGGGGGGGTTGTGTACAATGAGCAGTTCTTC.

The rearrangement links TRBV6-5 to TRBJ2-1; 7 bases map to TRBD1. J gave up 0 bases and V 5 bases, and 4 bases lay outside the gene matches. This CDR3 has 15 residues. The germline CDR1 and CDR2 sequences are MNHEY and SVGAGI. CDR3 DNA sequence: TGTGCCAGCAGTAAGGGGACAGTCTCCTACAATGAGCAGTTCTTC. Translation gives CASSKGTVSYNEQFF.

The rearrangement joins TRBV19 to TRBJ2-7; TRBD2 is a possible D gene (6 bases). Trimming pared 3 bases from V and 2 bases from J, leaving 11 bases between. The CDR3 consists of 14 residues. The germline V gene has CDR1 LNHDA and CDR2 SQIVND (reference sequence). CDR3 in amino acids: CASSIRVAAYEQYF. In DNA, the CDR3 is TGTGCCAGTAGTATTCGGGTAGCGGCCTACGAGCAGTACTTC.

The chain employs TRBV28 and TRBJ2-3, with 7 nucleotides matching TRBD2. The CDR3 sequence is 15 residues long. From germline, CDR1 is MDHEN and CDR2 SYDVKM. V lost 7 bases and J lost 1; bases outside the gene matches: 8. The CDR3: CASTRGVAGTDTQYF. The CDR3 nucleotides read TGTGCCAGCACCCGGGGGGTAGCGGGCACAGATACGCAGTATTTT.

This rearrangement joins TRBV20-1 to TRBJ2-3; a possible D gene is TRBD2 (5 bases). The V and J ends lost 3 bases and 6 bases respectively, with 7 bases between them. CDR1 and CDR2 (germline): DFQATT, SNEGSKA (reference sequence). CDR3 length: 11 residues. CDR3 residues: CSARGGDTQYF. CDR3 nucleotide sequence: TGCAGTGCTAGGGGCGGGGATACGCAGTATTTT.

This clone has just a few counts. This CDR3 is CASSAGGPSYEQYF. In DNA form, the CDR3 reads TGTGCCAGCAGCGCGGGGGGGCCCTCCTACGAGCAGTACTTC. This sequence joins TRBV11-2 and TRBJ2-7; 9 bases fit TRBD2. V lost 5 bases, J lost 0 bases, and 2 bases stayed unmatched. Germline lookup yields CDR1 SGHAT and CDR2 FQNNGV. This CDR3 is 14 amino acids long.

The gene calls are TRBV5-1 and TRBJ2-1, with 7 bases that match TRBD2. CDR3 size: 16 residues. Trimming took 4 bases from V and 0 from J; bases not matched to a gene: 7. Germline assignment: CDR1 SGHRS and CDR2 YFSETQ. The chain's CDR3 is CASSPRAGSSYNEQFF. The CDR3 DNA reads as TGCGCCAGCAGCCCGAGAGCGGGGTCCTCCTACAATGAGCAGTTCTTC.

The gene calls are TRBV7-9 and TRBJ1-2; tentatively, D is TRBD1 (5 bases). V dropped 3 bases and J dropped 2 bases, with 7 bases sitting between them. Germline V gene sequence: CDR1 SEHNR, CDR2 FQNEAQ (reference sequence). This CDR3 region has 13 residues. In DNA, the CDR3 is TGTGCCAGCAGCTTGACAGTAAACTATGGCTACACCTTC. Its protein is CASSLTVNYGYTF. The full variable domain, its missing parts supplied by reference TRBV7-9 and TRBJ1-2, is DTGVSQNPRHKITKRGQNVTFRCDPISEHNRLYWYRQTLGQGPEFLTYFQNEAQLEKSRLLSDRFSAERPKGSFSTLEIQRTEQGDSAMYLCASSLTVNYGYTFGSGTRLTVV.

The CDR3 region has the DNA TGTGCCAGCAGCTTAGGCGGGGGGCCCGCCTACGAGCAGTACTTC. This sequence encodes CASSLGGGPAYEQYF. The chain joins TRBV7-6 to TRBJ2-7; 8 bases agree with TRBD2. V shed 1 base and J 2 bases; nucleotides not matched to a gene: 4. CDR1 is SGHVS, CDR2 FNYEAQ, per germline. The length of the CDR3 is 15 residues.

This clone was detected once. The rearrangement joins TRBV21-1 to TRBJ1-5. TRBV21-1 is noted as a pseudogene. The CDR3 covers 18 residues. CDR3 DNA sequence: TGTGCCAGCAGCCCCTTCCATGAGGGTTTGAAGGGCAATCAGCCCCAGCATTTT. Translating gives CASSPFHEGLKGNQPQHF.

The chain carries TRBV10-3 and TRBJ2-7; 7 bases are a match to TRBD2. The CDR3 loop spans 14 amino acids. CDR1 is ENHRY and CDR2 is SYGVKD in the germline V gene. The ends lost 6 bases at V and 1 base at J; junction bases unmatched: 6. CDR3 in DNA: TGTGCCATCAGCCCCAGGACTAGTTCCTACGAGCAGTACTTC. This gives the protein CAISPRTSSYEQYF.

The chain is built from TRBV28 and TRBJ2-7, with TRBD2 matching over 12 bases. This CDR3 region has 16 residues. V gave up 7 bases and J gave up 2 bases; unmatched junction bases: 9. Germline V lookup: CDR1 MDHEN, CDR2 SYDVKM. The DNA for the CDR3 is TGTGCCAGCAACAGACTAGCGGGAGAGTTCGCCTACGAGCAGTACTTC. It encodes CASNRLAGEFAYEQYF.

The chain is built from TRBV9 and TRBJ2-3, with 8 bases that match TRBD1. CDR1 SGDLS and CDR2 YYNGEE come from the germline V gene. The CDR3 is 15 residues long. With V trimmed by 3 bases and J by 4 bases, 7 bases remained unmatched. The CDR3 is CASSGVPDRADTQYF. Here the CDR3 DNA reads TGTGCCAGCAGCGGGGTCCCGGACAGGGCAGATACGCAGTATTTT.

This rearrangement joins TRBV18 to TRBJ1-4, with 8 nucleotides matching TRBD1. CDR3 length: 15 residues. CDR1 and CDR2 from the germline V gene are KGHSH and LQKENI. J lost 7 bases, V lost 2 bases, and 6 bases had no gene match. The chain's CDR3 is CASSPTQGAREKLFF. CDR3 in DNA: TGTGCCAGCTCACCAACTCAGGGGGCTCGTGAAAAACTGTTTTTT.

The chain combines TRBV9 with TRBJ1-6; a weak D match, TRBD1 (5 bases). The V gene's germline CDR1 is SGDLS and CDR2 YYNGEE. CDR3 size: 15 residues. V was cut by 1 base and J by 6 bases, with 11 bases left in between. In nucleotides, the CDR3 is TGTGCCAGCAGCGTAACTACAGGTCCTAATTCACCCCTCCACTTT. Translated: CASSVTTGPNSPLHF.

CDR3 sequence reads: CATSRGGGYKTQYF. Written as DNA, the CDR3 is TGTGCCACCAGCAGAGGAGGGGGATACAAGACCCAGTACTTC. J is TRBJ2-5 and V is TRBV15; a possible D gene is TRBD1 (6 bases). Per the germline V gene, CDR1 is LNHNV and CDR2 is YYDKDF (reference sequence). This CDR3 region has 14 residues. The V end was cut by 1 base, the J end by 6 bases, with 12 bases between.

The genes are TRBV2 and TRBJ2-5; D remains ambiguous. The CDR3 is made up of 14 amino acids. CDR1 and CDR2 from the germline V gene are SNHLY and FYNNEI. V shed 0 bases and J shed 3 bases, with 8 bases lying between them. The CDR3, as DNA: TGTGCCAGCAGTGAAGCTGGGCCCGAAGAGACCCAGTACTTC. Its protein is CASSEAGPEETQYF.

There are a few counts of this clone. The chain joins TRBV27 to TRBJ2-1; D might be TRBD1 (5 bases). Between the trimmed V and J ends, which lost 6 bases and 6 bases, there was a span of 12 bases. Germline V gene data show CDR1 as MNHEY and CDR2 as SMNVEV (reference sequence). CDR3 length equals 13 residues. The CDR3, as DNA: TGTGCCAGCAGGAAACAGGACCGCAATGAGCAGTTCTTC. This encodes CASRKQDRNEQFF.